Listed here are 25 T cell receptor beta chains from one sample, sequenced in a study of lymphopenia after photon versus proton radiotherapy. Method: immunoSEQ multiplex PCR; TCRdb's copy keeps in-frame clones and lacks some. The sample carries around 28,000 clones, around 82% recorded once. The sequenced sample was peripheral blood, obtained from a patient treated with photon-based radiotherapy. The receptor source for this set is a man in his fifties or sixties with gastric cancer.

This chain joins TRBV28 and TRBJ1-5; no clear D. Per the germline V gene, CDR1 is MDHEN and CDR2 is SYDVKM. Between the trimmed V and J ends, which lost 6 bases and 2 bases, there was a span of 5 bases. CDR3 size: 12 residues. CDR3 coding DNA: TGTGCCAGCAGCTCCCGCAATCAGCCCCAGCATTTT. The encoded protein is CASSSRNQPQHF. The full variable domain, with the rest looked up from reference TRBV28 and TRBJ1-5, is DVKVTQSSRYLVKRTGEKVFLECVQDMDHENMFWYRQDPGLGLRLIYFSYDVKMKEKGDIPEGYSVSREKKERFSLILESASTNQTSMYLCASSSRNQPQHFGDGTRLSIL.

The V call is TRBV5-1, the J call TRBJ1-1; 9 positions match TRBD1. The CDR3 spans 15 residues. CDR1 is SGHRS and CDR2 is YFSETQ in the germline V gene. With 7 bases clipped from V and 3 bases from J, the junction kept 10 bases outside the gene matches. CDR3 nucleotide sequence: TGCGCCAGCGGGAACAGGGGGCAGGGGGACACTGAAGCTTTCTTT. Translated: CASGNRGQGDTEAFF. The whole variable domain, filled in from reference TRBV5-1 and TRBJ1-1, reads KAGVTQTPRYLIKTRGQQVTLSCSPISGHRSVSWYQQTPGQGLQFLFEYFSETQRNKGNFPGRFSGRQFSNSRSEMNVSTLELGDSALYLCASGNRGQGDTEAFFGQGTRLTVV.

This clone was recorded once. This chain links TRBV5-1 with TRBJ1-2, with a weak D call TRBD1 (5 bases). Trimming left V 0 bases short and J 4 bases short, with 13 bases between. This CDR3 region has 15 residues. The germline V gene encodes CDR1 SGHRS and CDR2 YFSETQ. CDR3 loop: CASSLARGSSYGYTF. CDR3 DNA: TGCGCCAGCAGCTTGGCTAGGGGCTCGAGCTATGGCTACACCTTC.

This clone showed up just once. The V and J genes are TRBV6-5 and TRBJ2-7; 15 bases line up with TRBD2. Germline CDR1 MNHEY, CDR2 SVGAGI. The CDR3 totals 14 residues. Losses at the gene ends were 6 bases for V and 5 bases for J; bases not matched to a gene: 2. CDR3 amino acids: CASRGTSGGNEQYF. The CDR3 DNA is TGTGCCAGCAGAGGGACTAGCGGGGGGAACGAGCAGTACTTC.

The chain carries TRBV4-1 and TRBJ2-5; D unresolved. Trimming took off 4 bases at V and 1 base at J, with 7 bases between the two ends. The CDR3 has 13 amino acids. The germline V gene has CDR1 MGHRA and CDR2 YSYEKL. CDR3 bases: TGCGCCAGCAGCCGGACCTCCCAAGAGACCCAGTACTTC. Translating gives CASSRTSQETQYF.

The rearrangement uses TRBV7-9 and TRBJ1-3, with D perhaps TRBD1 (5 bases). The CDR3 totals 16 residues. Germline CDR1 and CDR2: SEHNR and FQNEAQ (reference sequence). V shed 3 bases and J shed 0 bases, with 12 bases lying between them. CDR3 in amino acids: CASSFLTEHSGNTIYF. The CDR3 DNA is TGTGCCAGCAGCTTTTTGACAGAGCACTCTGGAAACACCATATATTTT.

V usage is TRBV7-2 and J usage is TRBJ1-1; 8 nucleotides align to TRBD1. Trimming cost V 5 bases and J 2 bases; bases outside gene matches: 10. The CDR3 is made up of 16 amino acids. The germline gives CDR1 SGHTA, CDR2 FQGNSA. The CDR3 spells CASSRRTGHKNTEAFF. CDR3 in DNA: TGTGCCAGCAGCCGCCGGACAGGGCATAAAAACACTGAAGCTTTCTTT.

The rearrangement uses TRBV4-3 and TRBJ1-3; no reliable D call. The V gene lost 0 bases and the J gene lost 0 bases, with 9 bases spanning the gap. This CDR3 spans 16 amino acids. Per the germline V gene, CDR1 is LGHNA and CDR2 is YSLEER. For the CDR3, the DNA is TGCGCCAGCAGCCAAGAGGCCCCGAGCTCTGGAAACACCATATATTTT. Its protein is CASSQEAPSSGNTIYF.

V and J are TRBV5-1 and TRBJ2-3; 8 nucleotides agree with TRBD1. Looked up from germline, CDR1 is SGHRS and CDR2 is YFSETQ. V trimming: 7 bases; J trimming: 5 bases; junction bases outside the gene matches: 12. This CDR3 has 15 residues. Here the CDR3 reads CASGWIGQGRDTQYF. CDR3 coding DNA: TGCGCCAGCGGTTGGATTGGACAGGGAAGAGATACGCAGTATTTT.

The chain is built from TRBV21-1 and TRBJ2-7; the table's D gene call, TRBD2, was not cross checked with the DNA. TRBV21-1 is described as a pseudogene. The CDR3 contains 16 residues. Here the CDR3 DNA reads TGTGCCAGCAGCAAAGCGGCCGCGAGGGTTGCCTACGAGCAGTACGTC. The encoded protein is CASSKAAARVAYEQYV.

The V and J genes are TRBV5-1 and TRBJ2-7; 11 bases align to TRBD2. The CDR3 contains 16 residues. CDR1 is SGHRS and CDR2 is YFSETQ in the germline V gene. Trimming removed 2 bases from V and 1 base from J; junction bases left unmatched: 5. CDR3 sequence: CASSFLAGGLSYEQYF. The CDR3, as DNA: TGCGCCAGCAGCTTCTTAGCGGGGGGGCTGTCCTACGAGCAGTACTTC.

The chain uses TRBV6-5 and TRBJ2-1, with D perhaps TRBD2 (6 bases). CDR3 size: 13 residues. Germline lookup yields CDR1 MNHEY and CDR2 SVGAGI. The V gene lost 6 bases and the J gene lost 7 bases, with 13 bases spanning the gap. CDR3 sequence: CASSPIGGNEQFF. The CDR3 nucleotides read TGTGCCAGCAGCCCAATTGGGGGGAATGAGCAGTTCTTC.

The chain combines TRBV21-1 with TRBJ2-7; TRBD2, the table's D call, was not compared with the DNA. TRBV21-1 has pseudogene status. The CDR3 spans 14 residues. CDR3 loop: CASSKERATLEQYV. CDR3 DNA: TGTGCCAGCAGCAAAGAGAGGGCGACCCTAGAGCAGTACGTC.

This sequence joins TRBV9 and TRBJ2-1; TRBD2 agrees at 12 bases. This CDR3 is built from 16 residues. Germline V lookup: CDR1 SGDLS, CDR2 YYNGEE. V shed 2 bases and J 4 bases; nucleotides not matched to a gene: 4. CDR3 region: CASSVRLAGDYNEQFF. The DNA of the CDR3 is TGTGCCAGCAGCGTCCGACTAGCGGGGGATTACAATGAGCAGTTCTTC.

The J gene is TRBJ2-5, the V gene TRBV5-1; 7 bases agree with TRBD2. Trimming took 4 bases from V and 8 from J; bases not matched to a gene: 5. The CDR3 has 12 residues. CDR1 and CDR2 from the germline V gene are SGHRS and YFSETQ. In DNA, the CDR3 is TGCGCCAGCAGCCGGGACTACCAAACCCAGTACTTC. This codes for CASSRDYQTQYF.

The chain links TRBV4-3 to TRBJ1-2; D not certain. CDR1 LGHNA and CDR2 YSLEER come from the germline V gene. The CDR3 is 15 residues long. Trimming removed 0 bases from V and 2 bases from J, with 10 bases in between. The CDR3 DNA follows: TGCGCCAGCAGCCAAGATCTTCGAATGAACTATGGCTACACCTTC. Its protein product is CASSQDLRMNYGYTF.

This clone rates as medium-sized. V usage is TRBV28 and J usage is TRBJ1-2; D is unresolved. The CDR3 is made up of 11 amino acids. With 3 bases removed from V and 6 bases from J, the gap between germline ends came to 5 bases. From germline, CDR1 is MDHEN and CDR2 SYDVKM. CDR3 DNA sequence: TGTGCCAGCAGTTTTTGGGATGGCTACACCTTC. The encoded protein is CASSFWDGYTF.

J is TRBJ2-5 and V is TRBV5-1; D is perhaps TRBD1 or TRBD2 (5 bases each). V shed 4 bases and J shed 6 bases, with 13 bases lying between them. CDR1 SGHRS and CDR2 YFSETQ come from the germline V gene. The CDR3 has 13 residues. Here the CDR3 DNA reads TGCGCCAGCAGCGAGGGGCCTGGGCAGACCCAGTACTTC. This gives the protein CASSEGPGQTQYF.

The gene calls are TRBV5-1 and TRBJ2-3; 10 bases agree with TRBD2. This CDR3 has 18 residues. Germline loops: CDR1 SGHRS, CDR2 YFSETQ. J lost 0 bases, V lost 3 bases, and 10 bases had no gene match. CDR3 in amino acids: CASSSGAGLAPSTDTQYF. The CDR3 DNA sequence: TGCGCCAGCAGCTCTGGCGCGGGACTAGCGCCGAGCACAGATACGCAGTATTTT.

The chain joins TRBV11-3 to TRBJ1-2; a possible D gene is TRBD1 (5 bases). The CDR3 is 13 residues long. CDR1 and CDR2 from the germline V gene are SGHNT and YENEEA. Trimming stripped 0 bases from V and 4 bases from J, with 6 bases between. CDR3 nucleotides: TGTGCCAGCAGCTTAGATGACAGCTATGGCTACACCTTC. It is translated as CASSLDDSYGYTF.

The rearrangement links TRBV7-9 to TRBJ1-1; tentative D call: TRBD1 (5 bases). Trimming removed 2 bases at V and 4 bases at J, with 17 bases between. CDR1 SEHNR and CDR2 FQNEAQ come from the germline V gene (reference sequence). The CDR3 contains 16 residues. The CDR3 DNA follows: TGTGCCAGCAGCTTAAATCTGGGGTCAGGGTTCACTGAAGCTTTCTTT. This translates into CASSLNLGSGFTEAFF.

CDR3 protein: CASSLNPRQGGYEKLFF. The CDR3 region has the DNA TGCGCCAGCAGCTTGAATCCCAGACAGGGGGGATATGAAAAACTGTTTTTT. This chain uses TRBV5-1 with TRBJ1-4; 9 bases are a match to TRBD1. The V and J ends lost 1 base and 6 bases, in that order; junction bases with no gene match: 10. The length of the CDR3 is 17 residues. CDR1 is SGHRS, CDR2 YFSETQ, per germline.

V is TRBV5-4 and J is TRBJ1-5; D gene uncertain. Germline V gene lookup returns CDR1 SGHNT and CDR2 YYREEE (reference sequence). Between the trimmed V and J ends, which lost 0 bases and 5 bases, there was a span of 3 bases. The CDR3 spans 12 residues. Here the CDR3 reads CASSLGDQPQHF. The DNA of the CDR3 is TGTGCCAGCAGCTTGGGCGATCAGCCCCAGCATTTT.

CDR3 coding DNA: TGTGCCAGCAGGGGACAGGGGTTAACTGAAGCTTTCTTT. Its translation: CASRGQGLTEAFF. V and J are TRBV7-6 and TRBJ1-1, with 10 bases aligning to TRBD1. V lost 6 bases to trimming and J lost 5 bases; unmatched junction nucleotides: 3. The CDR3 runs 13 residues. Germline assignment: CDR1 SGHVS and CDR2 FNYEAQ.

The chain employs TRBV2 and TRBJ2-7; 11 bases align to TRBD1. J gave up 7 bases and V 9 bases, and 14 bases lay outside the gene matches. Germline V gives CDR1 SNHLY, CDR2 FYNNEI. The CDR3 is made up of 15 amino acids. The DNA of the CDR3 is TGTGCCAGTTACAAATCCGGACAGGGGGCGGATGAGCAGTACTTC. Translated, it gives CASYKSGQGADEQYF.